This TCR beta chain was recovered during a study of cytomegalovirus exposure and HLA in healthy donors. Germline CDR1 reads MNHEY; CDR2 reads SVGAGI. Trimming cost V 8 bases and J 15 bases, with 17 bases left between them. The CDR3 covers 11 residues. This clone was observed a handful of times. Primers included in the PCR were 60 Vbeta and 13 Jbeta primers. TCRdb's table, derived via immunoSEQ multiplex PCR, lists solely in-frame clones and lacks some. The sample consists of roughly 120,000 clones, approximately 80% of them appearing once. Source material: PBMCs. The clonotype originates from a human donor in good health. V is TRBV6-5 and J is TRBJ2-1; possible D gene TRBD2, 6 bases. CDR3 in DNA: TGTGCCAGCGGGGTAACGGGACTCGCGTTCTTC. This translates into CASGVTGLAFF.